This TCR beta chain was captured in a study of cytomegalovirus exposure and HLA in healthy donors. Findings and caveats of the study: Further analysis, carried out later, found HLA-associated TCR beta chains more clonally expanded than equally common other chains.

About this clone itself: Its target is not known.

PCR involved 60 Vbeta and 13 Jbeta primers. TCRdb keeps only in-frame clones here, not all; method: immunoSEQ multiplex PCR. The sample consists of 150,000 to 200,000 clones, roughly 84% of them appearing once. Per the germline V gene, CDR1 is SGDLS and CDR2 is YYNGEE. V was cut by 0 bases and J by 2 bases, with 15 bases left in between. The CDR3 totals 16 residues. This TCR came from a boy between 10 and 17 years old in good health and CMV-seronegative. The sequenced sample consisted of PBMCs. The genes are TRBV9 and TRBJ2-7; possibly TRBD2 for D (6 bases). The CDR3, as DNA: TGTGCCAGCAGCGTAGCCGCGACTAGTCTTACCTACGAGCAGTACTTC. This gives the protein CASSVAATSLTYEQYF.